The 21 T cell receptor beta chains listed next were all sequenced from one sample in a study of blood T cell repertoires in COVID-19. Method: immunoSEQ multiplex PCR; TCRdb's copy keeps in-frame clones and lacks some. The sample carries about 270,000 clones, about nine tenths recorded once. The sample taken for sequencing was PBMCs or T cells enriched from blood (not recorded which). These receptors were collected from a woman in her fifties or sixties who had recovered from COVID-19.

This clone was found once. The chain is built from TRBV6-5 and TRBJ2-7; TRBD1 agrees at 7 bases. Per germline, CDR1 MNHEY and CDR2 SVGAGI. The CDR3 covers 14 residues. With V trimmed by 6 bases and J by 2 bases, 7 bases remained unmatched. CDR3 loop: CASSRDSLTYEQYF. The CDR3 bases are TGTGCCAGCAGCCGGGACAGCTTAACCTACGAGCAGTACTTC.

The chain links TRBV4-3 to TRBJ2-1, with a tentative D call TRBD2 (5 bases). V was shortened by 0 bases and J by 4 bases, with 13 bases between the two germline ends. CDR3 length: 16 amino acids. Germline V CDR1 and CDR2: LGHNA, YSLEER. This CDR3 reads CASSQEATTTYNEQFF. The CDR3, as DNA: TGCGCCAGCAGCCAAGAGGCGACTACTACTTACAATGAGCAGTTCTTC.

The J gene is TRBJ1-1, the V gene TRBV5-8, with D possibly matching TRBD1 (6 bases). V was cut by 8 bases and J by 3 bases, with 14 bases left in between. Germline CDR1 reads SGHTS; CDR2 reads YDEGEE. CDR3 length equals 13 residues. The CDR3 protein is CARPGHWDTEAFF. In DNA form, the CDR3 reads TGTGCCAGACCGGGACATTGGGACACTGAAGCTTTCTTT.

The V call is TRBV5-6, the J call TRBJ2-5; unclear D gene. Trimming removed 2 bases from V and 7 bases from J, with 12 bases in between. CDR1 and CDR2 from the germline V gene are SGHDT and YYEEEE. The CDR3 contains 13 residues. The CDR3 protein is CASSLVDPGTQYF. CDR3 sequence (DNA): TGTGCCAGCAGCTTAGTCGATCCCGGGACCCAGTACTTC.

CDR3 sequence: CAWSAYASGGVREQFF. Written as DNA, the CDR3 is TGTGCCTGGAGTGCTTATGCTAGCGGGGGGGTACGAGAGCAGTTCTTC. This chain links TRBV30 with TRBJ2-1, with 12 bases aligning to TRBD2. Losses at the gene ends were 1 base for V and 10 bases for J; bases not matched to a gene: 11. Germline V lookup: CDR1 GTSNPN, CDR2 SVGIG (reference sequence). This CDR3 contains 16 residues.

In DNA, the CDR3 is TGTGCCAGCAGAATTACGGGGAACACTGAAGCTTTCTTT. The encoded protein is CASRITGNTEAFF. The V call is TRBV28, the J call TRBJ1-1; D not resolved. V was trimmed by 6 bases and J by 1 base, leaving 9 bases between them. The CDR3 runs to 13 residues. CDR1 is MDHEN and CDR2 is SYDVKM in the germline V gene.

This chain connects TRBV4-1 to TRBJ2-1; TRBD1 aligns across 9 bases. Germline V lookup: CDR1 MGHRA, CDR2 YSYEKL. The CDR3 runs 17 residues. The V gene end was trimmed by 0 bases and the J gene end by 6 bases; junction bases not matched to a gene: 9. Here the CDR3 DNA reads TGCGCCAGCAGCCAAGAGCCCGACAGGGGGGCCAGCAATGAGCAGTTCTTC. It codes for CASSQEPDRGASNEQFF.

To note about this clone: This sample also contains other DNA sequences that code for the same CDR3. The V gene is TRBV6-5, the J gene TRBJ2-1; TRBD2 aligns across 10 bases. The length of the CDR3 is 15 residues. Germline V gene data show CDR1 as MNHEY and CDR2 as SVGAGI. The trim removed 5 bases at V and 3 bases at J, leaving 4 bases unmatched. The CDR3 region is CASSRTSGIYNEQFF. The CDR3 DNA is TGTGCCAGCAGTCGGACTAGCGGAATCTACAATGAGCAGTTCTTC.

The rearrangement joins TRBV19 to TRBJ1-1, with D perhaps matching TRBD1 (6 bases). V lost 3 bases and J 2 bases, leaving 10 bases between the germline ends. CDR1 LNHDA and CDR2 SQIVND come from the germline V gene (reference sequence). The CDR3 has 14 residues. The CDR3: CASSIGTLNTEAFF. CDR3 bases: TGTGCCAGTAGTATCGGGACACTTAACACTGAAGCTTTCTTT.

The gene calls are TRBV6-6 and TRBJ2-5; no clear D. The CDR3 has 14 amino acids. Trimming shortened V by 0 bases and J by 2 bases, and 7 bases separated the two germline ends. The germline gives CDR1 MNHNY, CDR2 SVGAGI (reference sequence). The CDR3, as DNA: TGTGCCAGCAGTTACTCCGGCAGGCAAGAGACCCAGTACTTC. Protein sequence: CASSYSGRQETQYF.

The chain is built from TRBV6-5 and TRBJ1-3; TRBD1 is a possible D gene (5 bases). The CDR3 has 15 residues. Trimming removed 11 bases at V and 0 bases at J, with 17 bases between. Germline V CDR1 and CDR2: MNHEY, SVGAGI. This CDR3 reads CAGGTSRNSGNTIYF. As DNA, the CDR3 is TGTGCCGGCGGGACGAGCAGAAACTCTGGAAACACCATATATTTT.

This rearrangement joins TRBV7-2 to TRBJ2-7; TRBD2 might be the D (6 bases). This CDR3 has 16 amino acids. Germline V CDR1 and CDR2: SGHTA, FQGNSA. Trimming took off 0 bases at V and 4 bases at J, with 16 bases between the two ends. The CDR3 region is CASSLAFSGAPYEQYF. As DNA, the CDR3 is TGTGCCAGCAGCTTAGCGTTTAGCGGAGCCCCTTACGAGCAGTACTTC.

This rearrangement joins TRBV7-3 to TRBJ2-3; the D is unclear. With 0 bases removed from V and 0 bases from J, the gap between germline ends came to 7 bases. This CDR3 spans 15 amino acids. Germline V gene lookup returns CDR1 SGHTA and CDR2 FQGTGA. CDR3 sequence reads: CASSLTFTSTDTQYF. In nucleotides, the CDR3 is TGTGCCAGCAGCTTAACGTTCACAAGCACAGATACGCAGTATTTT.

This clone has a handful of counts. The chain uses TRBV30 and TRBJ2-2; 9 bases fit TRBD1. V was clipped by 7 bases and J by 6 bases; unmatched bases: 9. The germline gives CDR1 GTSNPN, CDR2 SVGIG (reference sequence). This CDR3 is 14 amino acids long. The CDR3 DNA reads TGTGCCTACAGGGGACAGGGATCAGCCGGGGAGCTGTTTTTT. It codes for CAYRGQGSAGELFF.

V gene TRBV7-3 combines with J gene TRBJ2-2; D remains ambiguous. CDR1 is SGHTA, CDR2 FQGTGA, per germline. CDR3 length: 13 residues. The V and J ends lost 4 bases and 0 bases respectively, with 3 bases between them. CDR3: CASSYSNTGELFF. The CDR3 DNA reads TGTGCCAGCAGCTACTCGAACACCGGGGAGCTGTTTTTT. The full variable domain, its missing parts supplied by reference TRBV7-3 and TRBJ2-2, is GAGVSQTPSNKVTEKGKYVELRCDPISGHTALYWYRQSLGQGPEFLIYFQGTGAADDSGLPNDRFFAVRPEGSVSTLKIQRTERGDSAVYLCASSYSNTGELFFGEGSRLTVL.

The chain recombines TRBV18 with TRBJ1-1, with 11 bases that match TRBD1. Per germline, CDR1 KGHSH and CDR2 LQKENI. J lost 4 bases, V lost 3 bases, and 7 bases had no gene match. CDR3 length: 16 residues. CDR3 region: CASSPSDRGRVTEAFF. As DNA, the CDR3 is TGTGCCAGCTCACCCTCGGACAGGGGGCGAGTCACTGAAGCTTTCTTT.

This sequence joins TRBV6-5 and TRBJ2-7, with D possibly being TRBD2 (5 bases). CDR1 and CDR2 (germline): MNHEY, SVGAGI. The CDR3 is made up of 13 amino acids. Deletions cut 5 bases from V and 1 base from J, with 9 bases between. CDR3 DNA: TGTGCCAGCAGTCTTACGGGGTCCTACGAGCAGTACTTC. Its translation: CASSLTGSYEQYF.

The chain has TRBV19 and TRBJ2-1, with D perhaps TRBD1 (6 bases). V lost 6 bases to trimming and J lost 4 bases, with 10 bases between them. The CDR3 loop spans 13 amino acids. Germline CDR1 LNHDA, CDR2 SQIVND (reference sequence). CDR3 in amino acids: CASRLGQYNEQFF. CDR3 in DNA: TGTGCCAGTAGGTTGGGACAATACAATGAGCAGTTCTTC.

This chain connects TRBV6-5 to TRBJ1-2; D remains unclear. Germline lookup yields CDR1 MNHEY and CDR2 SVGAGI. CDR3 length: 15 amino acids. The germline V and J ends were trimmed by 3 bases and 2 bases, with 13 bases remaining between them. Here the CDR3 reads CASSYSHSQNYGYTF. As DNA, the CDR3 is TGTGCCAGCAGTTATTCACACAGTCAAAACTATGGCTACACCTTC.

V gene TRBV28 combines with J gene TRBJ1-1, with D perhaps matching TRBD1 (6 bases). The CDR3 runs 12 residues. Germline loops: CDR1 MDHEN, CDR2 SYDVKM. Written as DNA, the CDR3 is TGTGGAGGGGGGGGGATGAACACTGAAGCTTTCTTT. Its protein is CGGGGMNTEAFF.

This chain joins TRBV4-3 and TRBJ1-2; TRBD1 agrees at 8 bases. The V segment lost 3 bases and the J segment 4 bases; nucleotides outside the gene matches: 7. The CDR3 contains 15 residues. Germline-derived CDR1 and CDR2 are LGHNA and YSLEER. In DNA form, the CDR3 reads TGCGCCAGCAGCCATCCGGGACAGGATCTCTATGGCTACACCTTC. Translated: CASSHPGQDLYGYTF.